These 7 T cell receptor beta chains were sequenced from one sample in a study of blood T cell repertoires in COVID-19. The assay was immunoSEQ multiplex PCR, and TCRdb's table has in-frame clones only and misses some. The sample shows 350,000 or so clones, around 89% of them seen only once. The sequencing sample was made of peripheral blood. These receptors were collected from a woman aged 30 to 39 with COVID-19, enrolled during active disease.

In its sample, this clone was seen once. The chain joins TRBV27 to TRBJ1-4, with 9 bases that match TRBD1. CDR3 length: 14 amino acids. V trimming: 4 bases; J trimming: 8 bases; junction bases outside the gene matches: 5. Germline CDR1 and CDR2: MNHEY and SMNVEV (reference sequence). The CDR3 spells CASSSGTGIEKLFF. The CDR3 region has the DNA TGTGCCAGCAGTTCCGGGACAGGGATAGAAAAACTGTTTTTT.

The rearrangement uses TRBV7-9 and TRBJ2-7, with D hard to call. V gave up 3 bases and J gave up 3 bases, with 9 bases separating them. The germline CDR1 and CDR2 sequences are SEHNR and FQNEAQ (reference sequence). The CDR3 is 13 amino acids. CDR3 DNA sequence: TGTGCCAGCAGCTTTAGTAGTGGCTACGAGCAGTACTTC. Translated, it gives CASSFSSGYEQYF. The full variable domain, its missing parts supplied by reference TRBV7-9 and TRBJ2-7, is DTGVSQNPRHKITKRGQNVTFRCDPISEHNRLYWYRQTLGQGPEFLTYFQNEAQLEKSRLLSDRFSAERPKGSFSTLEIQRTEQGDSAMYLCASSFSSGYEQYFGPGTRLTVT.

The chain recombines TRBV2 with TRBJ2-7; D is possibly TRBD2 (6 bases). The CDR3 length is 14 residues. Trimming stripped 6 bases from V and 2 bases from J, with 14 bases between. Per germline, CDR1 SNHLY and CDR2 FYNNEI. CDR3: CASSPGAPTYEQYV. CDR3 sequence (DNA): TGTGCCAGCAGCCCGGGAGCACCTACCTACGAGCAGTACGTC.

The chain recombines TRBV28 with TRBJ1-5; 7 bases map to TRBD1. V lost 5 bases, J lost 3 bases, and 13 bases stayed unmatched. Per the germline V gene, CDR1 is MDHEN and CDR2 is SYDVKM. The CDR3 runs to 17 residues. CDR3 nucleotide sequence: TGTGCCAGCAGTCTGACAGGGAGGCGGTATAACAATCAGCCCCAGCATTTT. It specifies CASSLTGRRYNNQPQHF.

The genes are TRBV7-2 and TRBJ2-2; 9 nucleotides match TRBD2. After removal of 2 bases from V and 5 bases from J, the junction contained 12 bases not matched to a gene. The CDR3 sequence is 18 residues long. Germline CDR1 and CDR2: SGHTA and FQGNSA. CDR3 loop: CASSLWERGDRGTGELFF. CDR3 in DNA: TGTGCCAGCAGCTTATGGGAGCGGGGGGACCGGGGAACCGGGGAGCTGTTTTTT.

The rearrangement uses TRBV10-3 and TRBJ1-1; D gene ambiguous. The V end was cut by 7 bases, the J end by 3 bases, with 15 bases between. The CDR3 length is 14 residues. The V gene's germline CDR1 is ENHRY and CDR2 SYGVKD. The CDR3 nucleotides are TGTGCCATCAAACGGTCCTTGACTGACACTGAAGCTTTCTTT. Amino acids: CAIKRSLTDTEAFF.

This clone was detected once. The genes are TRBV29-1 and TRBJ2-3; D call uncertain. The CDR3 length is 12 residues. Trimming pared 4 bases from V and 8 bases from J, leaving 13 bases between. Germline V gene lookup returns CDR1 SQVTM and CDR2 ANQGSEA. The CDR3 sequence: CSVAAALGTQYF. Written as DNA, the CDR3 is TGCAGCGTTGCGGCGGCTTTGGGTACGCAGTATTTT.